What follows are 18 T cell receptor beta chains derived from one specimen sequenced in a study of shared clonotypes between healthy human individuals (dated by TCRdb to the early 2020s). The library was produced with the immunoSEQ multiplex PCR assay. TCRdb carries this immuneACCESS record with in-frame sequences only. Its versions omit some clonotypes, under half of them owing to an unresolved V gene in the studies checked, with the rest unexplained. This sample holds about 1 million clones; 60% to 80% were observed only once. The ten most abundant clones make up about 1.5% of the sample. The specimen sequenced was memory CD4+ T cells sorted from blood. What this sample's cell subset or site label stands for: CD45RA-negative fraction. Receptor source: a young man in good health.

This chain links TRBV7-2 with TRBJ2-2; TRBD2 agrees at 12 bases. Germline V gene data show CDR1 as SGHTA and CDR2 as FQGNSA. There are 15 residues in the CDR3. V was clipped by 3 bases and J by 5 bases; unmatched bases: 1. This chain's CDR3 is CASSFTSGGTGELFF. The DNA for the CDR3 is TGTGCCAGCAGCTTCACTAGCGGGGGGACCGGGGAGCTGTTTTTT.

This rearrangement joins TRBV29-1 to TRBJ1-2, with D hard to call. Germline V gene lookup returns CDR1 SQVTM and CDR2 ANQGSEA. The V end lost 4 bases, the J end lost 8 bases, and 20 bases lay between the germline ends. This CDR3 spans 14 amino acids. The CDR3 sequence: CSVAVPPPGWGYTF. Here the CDR3 DNA reads TGCAGCGTTGCCGTCCCACCCCCGGGCTGGGGCTACACCTTC. Drawing the rest from reference TRBV29-1 and TRBJ1-2, the complete variable domain is SAVISQKPSRDICQRGTSLTIQCQVDSQVTMMFWYRQQPGQSLTLIATANQGSEATYESGFVIDKFPISRPNLTFSTLTVSNMSPEDSSIYLCSVAVPPPGWGYTFGSGTRLTVV.

The chain carries TRBV28 and TRBJ2-7; 7 bases fit TRBD2. CDR3 length equals 13 residues. Germline assignment: CDR1 MDHEN and CDR2 SYDVKM. J was trimmed by 2 bases and V by 6 bases; bases with no gene match: 4. CDR3 coding DNA: TGTGCCAGCAGGTGGGGGGGGACCTACGAGCAGTACTTC. Translation: CASRWGGTYEQYF.

The chain combines TRBV6-1 with TRBJ2-7; D perhaps matches TRBD1 (6 bases). The CDR3 sequence is 14 residues long. V lost 6 bases to trimming and J lost 2 bases, with 14 bases between them. The germline V gene has CDR1 MNHNS and CDR2 SASEGT. CDR3 sequence: CASSLRDNAYEQYF. CDR3 sequence (DNA): TGTGCCAGCAGCCTCCGGGACAACGCCTACGAGCAGTACTTC.

The chain has TRBV2 and TRBJ2-7; 8 nucleotides agree with TRBD2. The ends lost 7 bases at V and 2 bases at J; junction bases unmatched: 10. CDR3 length: 15 amino acids. CDR1 is SNHLY and CDR2 is FYNNEI in the germline V gene. The CDR3 protein is CASTPERGPTYEQYF. The CDR3 coding sequence is TGTGCCAGCACTCCCGAGCGGGGGCCTACCTACGAGCAGTACTTC.

A single count supports this clone. The V gene is TRBV5-3, the J gene TRBJ1-1; D possibly corresponds to TRBD1 (6 bases). TRBV5-3 belongs to the ORF category, with a function that is uncertain. The CDR3 covers 19 residues. The V end lost 0 bases, the J end lost 1 base, and 22 bases lay between the germline ends. For the CDR3, the DNA is TGTGCCAGAAGCTTGGGGTTTGGGGGCGGAATCTGTCGGAACACTGAAGCTTTCTTT. Translation: CARSLGFGGGICRNTEAFF.

The chain recombines TRBV18 with TRBJ2-7; D might be TRBD2 (6 bases). The CDR3 is made up of 14 amino acids. Germline V gene data show CDR1 as KGHSH and CDR2 as LQKENI. The ends were cut back, 4 bases at V and 4 bases at J, with 14 bases in the middle. This CDR3 reads CASSLPTRTYEQYF. Here the CDR3 DNA reads TGTGCCAGCTCACTTCCGACTAGGACATACGAGCAGTACTTC.

The chain links TRBV27 to TRBJ1-5; TRBD1 matches 8 bases. The CDR3 has 18 residues. V was pared by 6 bases and J by 1 base, with 14 bases of the junction left unmatched. Germline assignment: CDR1 MNHEY and CDR2 SMNVEV (reference sequence). The CDR3 DNA reads as TGTGCCAGCAGCTCGAAGGCTCAGGGGGCCGTGAGCAATCAGCCCCAGCATTTT. It is translated as CASSSKAQGAVSNQPQHF.

V and J are TRBV5-1 and TRBJ2-7, with 7 bases that match TRBD1. The CDR3 extends over 13 amino acids. J lost 6 bases, V lost 3 bases, and 6 bases had no gene match. CDR1 SGHRS and CDR2 YFSETQ come from the germline V gene. The CDR3 nucleotides are TGCGCCAGCAGCTCCGGACAGGCAGGCGAGCAGTACTTC. Translated, it gives CASSSGQAGEQYF.

The chain carries TRBV12-5 and TRBJ2-7; 8 nucleotides match TRBD1. Germline V gives CDR1 LGHNT, CDR2 FRNRAP. J lost 0 bases, V lost 6 bases, and 1 base had no gene match. The CDR3 is 13 amino acids. CDR3 sequence reads: CASGQGASYEQYF. The CDR3 coding sequence is TGTGCTAGTGGGCAGGGGGCCTCCTACGAGCAGTACTTC.

This clone was seen repeatedly, ten times or more. The CDR3 DNA sequence: TGTGCCAGCAGCGATCCGGGGCGGGGGGCTTCCTACGAGCAGTACTTC. Encoded protein: CASSDPGRGASYEQYF. This chain links TRBV11-2 with TRBJ2-7; 8 positions match TRBD2. Per germline, CDR1 SGHAT and CDR2 FQNNGV. The CDR3 runs to 16 residues. Unmatched junction bases numbered 10, after V lost 5 bases and J lost 1 base.

This chain joins TRBV21-1 and TRBJ2-5; the table's D call, TRBD1, was not checked against the DNA. TRBV21-1 corresponds to a pseudogene. This CDR3 is built from 16 residues. The CDR3, as DNA: TGTGCCAGCAGCAAACTCCGGGACAGGGACAAAGAGACCCAGTACTTC. It is translated as CASSKLRDRDKETQYF.

The rearrangement links TRBV6-5 to TRBJ2-7; 10 bases align to TRBD2. There are 14 residues in the CDR3. Germline V gene sequence: CDR1 MNHEY, CDR2 SVGAGI. V shed 5 bases, J shed 2 bases, and the junction held 3 bases outside the gene matches. CDR3 loop: CASSRTSGPYEQYF. The CDR3 nucleotides read TGTGCCAGCAGTCGGACTAGCGGTCCCTACGAGCAGTACTTC.

The chain employs TRBV19 and TRBJ2-5; D not certain. V dropped 8 bases and J dropped 4 bases, with 8 bases sitting between them. Germline lookup yields CDR1 LNHDA and CDR2 SQIVND (reference sequence). There are 11 residues in the CDR3. The CDR3 region is CASRTGETQYF. CDR3 DNA sequence: TGTGCCAGTCGCACGGGAGAGACCCAGTACTTC.

In this sample, this clone turned up a few times. The V and J genes are TRBV29-1 and TRBJ1-1; the D is unclear. The CDR3 has 13 residues. Germline lookup yields CDR1 SQVTM and CDR2 ANQGSEA. V was shortened by 1 base and J by 0 bases, with 6 bases between the two germline ends. The CDR3 DNA sequence: TGCAGCGTTGAAGTCCAGATGAACACTGAAGCTTTCTTT. This sequence encodes CSVEVQMNTEAFF.

This clone was observed a few times. The sample has other DNA sequences that encode this CDR3 too. The chain is built from TRBV6-1 and TRBJ2-7, with D possibly matching TRBD2 (5 bases). This CDR3 region has 13 residues. V dropped 2 bases and J dropped 4 bases, with 9 bases sitting between them. CDR1 and CDR2 from the germline V gene are MNHNS and SASEGT. CDR3 amino acids: CASSERERYEQYF. In nucleotides, the CDR3 is TGTGCCAGCAGTGAAAGGGAGAGGTACGAGCAGTACTTC.

The V and J genes are TRBV20-1 and TRBJ1-2, with a possible D match to TRBD1 (6 bases). The CDR3 has 11 residues. Germline values: CDR1 DFQATT, CDR2 SNEGSKA (reference sequence). Trimming removed 5 bases from V and 12 bases from J, with 16 bases in between. In DNA, the CDR3 is TGCAGTGCTCGCTCGGGACACGCTAACACCTTC. Residues: CSARSGHANTF.

This clone was detected once. CDR3 coding DNA: TGTGCCATCAGTGAGTCCCGATTAGGAACAGGACGTAATTCACCCCTCCACTTT. Its translation: CAISESRLGTGRNSPLHF. The genes are TRBV10-3 and TRBJ1-6; weak D call: TRBD1 (5 bases). The CDR3 is 18 amino acids. V was cut by 0 bases and J by 6 bases, with 18 bases left in between. Germline CDR1 is ENHRY and CDR2 is SYGVKD.